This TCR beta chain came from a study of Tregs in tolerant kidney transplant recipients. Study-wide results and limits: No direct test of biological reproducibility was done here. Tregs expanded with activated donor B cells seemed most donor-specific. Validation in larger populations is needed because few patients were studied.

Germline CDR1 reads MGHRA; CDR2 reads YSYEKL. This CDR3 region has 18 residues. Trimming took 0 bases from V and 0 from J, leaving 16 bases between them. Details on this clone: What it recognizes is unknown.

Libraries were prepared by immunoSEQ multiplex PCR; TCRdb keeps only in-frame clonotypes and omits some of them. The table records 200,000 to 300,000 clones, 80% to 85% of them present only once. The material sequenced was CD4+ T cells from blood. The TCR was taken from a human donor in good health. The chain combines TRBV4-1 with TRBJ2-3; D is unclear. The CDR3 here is CASSQDSFFYSSTDTQYF. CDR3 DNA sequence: TGCGCCAGCAGCCAAGATAGTTTTTTCTATTCTAGCACAGATACGCAGTATTTT.